The 19 T cell receptor beta chains in this list originate from one sample, sequenced in a study of blood T cell repertoires in COVID-19. The method was immunoSEQ multiplex PCR; TCRdb's version includes in-frame clones alone and lacks a portion of them. The sample includes a few hundred thousand clones, roughly 84% of them seen just once. The source material was peripheral blood. Every receptor here comes from a human donor with COVID-19, enrolled during active disease. The donor label of this sample is uncertain.

This chain connects TRBV7-3 to TRBJ1-1; 7 bases map to TRBD1. Trimming took 5 bases from V and 1 from J; bases not matched to a gene: 10. Germline values: CDR1 SGHTA, CDR2 FQGTGA. The CDR3 runs 16 residues. The CDR3 nucleotides are TGTGCCAGCAGCGCCTGGACAGGTGGCACGAACACTGAAGCTTTCTTT. Protein product: CASSAWTGGTNTEAFF.

The rearrangement links TRBV9 to TRBJ1-3; D remains ambiguous. Germline V lookup: CDR1 SGDLS, CDR2 YYNGEE. Trimming shortened V by 4 bases and J by 2 bases, and 22 bases separated the two germline ends. The CDR3 loop spans 18 amino acids. The CDR3: CASSPSGRTLEAGNTIYF. The CDR3 DNA follows: TGTGCCAGCAGCCCTTCGGGCCGGACCTTGGAGGCTGGAAACACCATATATTTT.

This chain connects TRBV19 to TRBJ1-3; a possible D gene is TRBD1 (5 bases). CDR3 size: 17 residues. Trimming removed 3 bases from V and 0 bases from J, with 15 bases in between. CDR1 and CDR2 (germline): LNHDA, SQIVND (reference sequence). For the CDR3, the DNA is TGTGCCAGTAGTATTTATCCGGGGGGAAGCTCTGGAAACACCATATATTTT. This encodes CASSIYPGGSSGNTIYF.

The chain carries TRBV9 and TRBJ2-5, with TRBD1 matching over 7 bases. The ends lost 2 bases at V and 3 bases at J; junction bases unmatched: 1. The CDR3 runs to 13 residues. Germline V CDR1 and CDR2: SGDLS, YYNGEE. CDR3 DNA sequence: TGTGCCAGCAGCGTCGACAGGGAAGAGACCCAGTACTTC. Its translation: CASSVDREETQYF.

The chain links TRBV7-8 to TRBJ2-7, with 13 bases aligning to TRBD2. The CDR3 runs 15 residues. Germline values: CDR1 SGHVS, CDR2 FQNEAQ. J gave up 6 bases and V 0 bases, and 2 bases lay outside the gene matches. The DNA of the CDR3 is TGTGCCAGCAGCTTAGCGGGACTAGCGGGGAGCGAGCAGTACTTC. Its translation: CASSLAGLAGSEQYF.

The chain combines TRBV28 with TRBJ1-1; 10 bases are a match to TRBD1. Germline V gene sequence: CDR1 MDHEN, CDR2 SYDVKM. The CDR3 consists of 14 residues. Germline trimming cut 3 bases from V and 3 bases from J; bases unmatched to any gene: 1. The CDR3 loop reads CASSLGQGYTEAFF. DNA of the CDR3: TGTGCCAGCAGTTTGGGACAGGGGTACACTGAAGCTTTCTTT.

This clone came up a few times. The gene calls are TRBV19 and TRBJ1-2, with a weak D call TRBD1 (5 bases). Germline CDR1 reads LNHDA; CDR2 reads SQIVND (reference sequence). V was trimmed by 6 bases and J by 2 bases, leaving 19 bases between them. The CDR3 has 16 residues. CDR3 region: CASSRGGASSNYGYTF. The CDR3 DNA follows: TGTGCCAGTAGCCGGGGCGGGGCGAGCTCCAACTATGGCTACACCTTC.

Only a few counts were recorded for this clone. This chain links TRBV6-5 with TRBJ2-3, with TRBD2 matching over 10 bases. Germline V gives CDR1 MNHEY, CDR2 SVGAGI. The V gene end was trimmed by 7 bases and the J gene end by 6 bases; junction bases not matched to a gene: 4. The CDR3 sequence is 13 residues long. The CDR3 DNA reads as TGTGCCAGCACAGATAGCGGGAGGGATACGCAGTATTTT. It is translated as CASTDSGRDTQYF.

This chain uses TRBV7-2 with TRBJ1-2; D gene uncertain. The length of the CDR3 is 14 residues. V was clipped by 1 base and J by 4 bases, with 10 bases between them. Germline V gives CDR1 SGHTA, CDR2 FQGNSA. CDR3 in amino acids: CASSLDSDSYGYTF. CDR3 coding DNA: TGTGCCAGCAGCTTAGACAGTGATAGCTATGGCTACACCTTC.

The chain has TRBV3-1 (or the pseudogene TRBV3-2) and TRBJ2-1; TRBD2 aligns across 9 bases. With V trimmed by 7 bases and J by 6 bases, 10 bases remained unmatched. Germline CDR1 LGHDT, CDR2 YNNKEL (reference sequence). There are 15 residues in the CDR3. The CDR3 loop is CASNRVSGSSNEQFF. Written as DNA, the CDR3 is TGTGCCAGCAACAGAGTTAGCGGGAGTTCCAATGAGCAGTTCTTC.

The chain employs TRBV28 and TRBJ1-2; TRBD1 aligns across 9 bases. The V gene end was trimmed by 4 bases and the J gene end by 3 bases; junction bases not matched to a gene: 6. This CDR3 has 15 amino acids. Germline V gene lookup returns CDR1 MDHEN and CDR2 SYDVKM. The CDR3 DNA follows: TGTGCCAGCAGTTCGACAGGGGGTGGTCACTATGGCTACACCTTC. Translating it yields CASSSTGGGHYGYTF.

V is TRBV12-5 and J is TRBJ1-5, with 12 nucleotides matching TRBD1. The V and J ends lost 6 bases and 0 bases, in that order; junction bases with no gene match: 15. This CDR3 region has 20 residues. CDR1 LGHNT and CDR2 FRNRAP come from the germline V gene. The CDR3 sequence is CASGPGTGGIGRSSNQPQHF. The CDR3 coding sequence is TGTGCTAGTGGCCCTGGGACAGGGGGCATCGGAAGGTCTAGCAATCAGCCCCAGCATTTT.

This clone has more than one count but fewer than ten. The chain joins TRBV10-3 to TRBJ1-2; the D is unclear. There are 10 residues in the CDR3. The V and J ends lost 10 bases and 7 bases respectively, with 10 bases between them. Germline V gene sequence: CDR1 ENHRY, CDR2 SYGVKD. The CDR3 is CATGVGGYTF. In DNA form, the CDR3 reads TGTGCCACGGGAGTTGGTGGCTACACCTTC.

V is TRBV28 and J is TRBJ1-1; D ambiguous. CDR3 size: 15 residues. The ends were cut back, 2 bases at V and 5 bases at J, with 15 bases in the middle. The germline V gene encodes CDR1 MDHEN and CDR2 SYDVKM. In DNA form, the CDR3 reads TGTGCCAGCAGTTTAGCACGGGGATATAGGACTGAAGCTTTCTTT. This translates into CASSLARGYRTEAFF.

Only one count was recorded for this clone. The chain links TRBV9 to TRBJ1-1, with D possibly being TRBD1 (5 bases). Per the germline V gene, CDR1 is SGDLS and CDR2 is YYNGEE. There are 11 residues in the CDR3. V was clipped by 7 bases and J by 7 bases, with 11 bases between them. The DNA of the CDR3 is TGTGCCAGCGGAAGGGGAAATGAAGCTTTCTTT. The encoded protein is CASGRGNEAFF.

V gene TRBV7-9 combines with J gene TRBJ2-7, with TRBD2 identical over 7 bases. Per the germline V gene, CDR1 is SEHNR and CDR2 is FQNEAQ (reference sequence). This CDR3 region has 14 residues. The V gene end was trimmed by 5 bases and the J gene end by 0 bases; junction bases not matched to a gene: 4. DNA of the CDR3: TGTGCCAGCAGCATGACTAGCCCCTCCTACGAGCAGTACTTC. This sequence encodes CASSMTSPSYEQYF.

The chain recombines TRBV13 with TRBJ2-2; perhaps TRBD2 as D (5 bases). CDR1 is PRHDT and CDR2 is FYEKMQ in the germline V gene (reference sequence). Trimming shortened V by 5 bases and J by 1 base, and 5 bases separated the two germline ends. CDR3 length: 13 residues. The CDR3 nucleotides read TGTGCCAGCAGCCGGGAGAACACCGGGGAGCTGTTTTTT. Translation: CASSRENTGELFF.

This clone was detected only once. The chain combines TRBV9 with TRBJ1-2; 7 bases line up with TRBD1. CDR3 length: 14 amino acids. The ends lost 5 bases at V and 4 bases at J; junction bases unmatched: 8. Germline V gene sequence: CDR1 SGDLS, CDR2 YYNGEE. This CDR3 is CASSTDDRVYGYTF. The DNA for the CDR3 is TGTGCCAGCAGTACCGACGACAGGGTCTATGGCTACACCTTC.

This clone was picked up one time. The chain is built from TRBV27 and TRBJ2-1; 11 bases align to TRBD2. CDR3 size: 16 residues. Germline V lookup: CDR1 MNHEY, CDR2 SMNVEV (reference sequence). The V segment lost 3 bases and the J segment 3 bases; nucleotides outside the gene matches: 4. CDR3 bases: TGTGCCAGCAGTTTCAGCGGGACTAGCGGCTACAATGAGCAGTTCTTC. Amino acids: CASSFSGTSGYNEQFF.